Below are 4 T cell receptor beta chains sequenced from a single sample in a study of T cell clones after liver transplantation. Sequencing used immunoSEQ multiplex PCR; TCRdb keeps in-frame clones, though not all of them. The table lists 49,000 or so clones, roughly 74% of them singletons. The source was CD4+ T cells from blood, collected around 4.5 years after liver transplant. These receptors all come from a human patient who received a liver transplant. Some T cells may be transferred from the graft donor.

CDR3 sequence (DNA): TGCAGCGTGCTGCCCGGGACAGGGATTAGGAACACTGAAGCTTTCTTT. The encoded protein is CSVLPGTGIRNTEAFF. The genes are TRBV29-1 and TRBJ1-1; TRBD1 matches 9 bases. This CDR3 comprises 16 residues. CDR1 and CDR2 from the germline V gene are SQVTM and ANQGSEA. The V and J ends lost 6 bases and 1 base, in that order; junction bases with no gene match: 12.

Only a few counts were recorded for this clone. The chain joins TRBV11-2 to TRBJ1-2; no reliable D call. There are 14 residues in the CDR3. Germline values: CDR1 SGHAT, CDR2 FQNNGV. Trimming took 1 base from V and 4 from J, leaving 10 bases between them. The CDR3 bases are TGTGCCAGCAGCTTAGTAAGGGAGGCCTATGGCTACACCTTC. It encodes CASSLVREAYGYTF.

There are many counts of this clone. J is TRBJ1-2 and V is TRBV29-1; TRBD1 agrees at 8 bases. The CDR3 length is 12 residues. Germline V gene lookup returns CDR1 SQVTM and CDR2 ANQGSEA. The J segment lost 7 bases and the V segment lost 7 bases, leaving 8 bases of the junction unmatched. Here the CDR3 reads CSAGQGRLGYTF. CDR3 DNA: TGCAGCGCCGGACAGGGAAGGCTTGGCTACACCTTC.

This clone was seen a few times. The J gene is TRBJ2-7, the V gene TRBV27; D gene uncertain. The CDR3 length is 16 residues. Trimming shortened V by 3 bases and J by 1 base, and 16 bases separated the two germline ends. Germline V lookup: CDR1 MNHEY, CDR2 SMNVEV (reference sequence). CDR3 protein: CASSFKAFPSSYEQYF. In DNA, the CDR3 is TGTGCCAGCAGTTTTAAGGCCTTTCCGAGTTCCTACGAGCAGTACTTC.